This entry describes one T cell receptor (beta chain). Its antigen is unknown. The read terminates 3 residues ahead of where the CDR3 ends, so the germline J gene completes it. The data derive from a study of T cells in women clearing cervical HPV infection. V trimming: 6 bases; J trimming: 5 bases; junction bases outside the gene matches: 6. The CDR3 is 13 residues long. The germline V gene encodes CDR1 DFQATT and CDR2 SNEGSKA (reference sequence). Broader study findings: CIN3+ cases had significantly higher TCR repertoire richness than controls, but evenness did not differ.

Genomic DNA, averaging about 1,100 ng per sample, yielded TCR beta CDR3 via immunoSEQ. Assay: immunoSEQ multiplex PCR; the TCRdb copy retains only in-frame clones and omits some. This sample contains 25,000 to 30,000 clones. The genes are TRBV20-1 and TRBJ2-5, with 10 bases that match TRBD2. This sequence was found in a woman aged 18 to 75 with a cervical HPV16 infection that either progressed to CIN3+ or cleared (not recorded which). Source material: blood buffy coat. The sequenced CDR3 bases are TGCAGTGCACCGACTAGCGGGCGGGAGACC. It specifies CSAPTSGRET. The full CDR3 protein reads CSAPTSGRETQYF.